The 20 T cell receptor beta chains listed next were all sequenced from one sample in a study of blood T cell repertoires in COVID-19. The repertoire was sequenced with immunoSEQ multiplex PCR; TCRdb's copy has only in-frame clones and lacks some. Here the sample spans about 47,000 clones, roughly four fifths being singletons. Input material: peripheral blood. The receptors were sampled from an elderly woman with COVID-19, enrolled during active disease.

V usage is TRBV12-5 and J usage is TRBJ2-1, with 9 positions matching TRBD1. The V gene end was trimmed by 1 base and the J gene end by 7 bases; junction bases not matched to a gene: 17. Germline V gene lookup returns CDR1 LGHNT and CDR2 FRNRAP. The CDR3 sequence is 19 residues long. CDR3: CASGLATGGLAGSLNEQFF. The CDR3 coding sequence is TGTGCTAGTGGTTTGGCGACAGGGGGTTTGGCGGGAAGCTTGAATGAGCAGTTCTTC.

The count of this clone is one. The chain carries TRBV5-5 and TRBJ2-3; TRBD1 is a possible D gene (6 bases). This CDR3 is 15 amino acids long. The germline gives CDR1 SGHKS, CDR2 YYEKEE (reference sequence). Trimming removed 0 bases from V and 4 bases from J, with 12 bases in between. The CDR3 reads CASSLGGRESDTQYF. In nucleotides, the CDR3 is TGTGCCAGCAGCTTGGGGGGGCGCGAGTCAGATACGCAGTATTTT.

The V gene is TRBV30, the J gene TRBJ1-1; D is undetermined. This CDR3 region has 13 residues. Germline lookup yields CDR1 GTSNPN and CDR2 SVGIG (reference sequence). The V gene lost 4 bases and the J gene lost 2 bases, with 11 bases spanning the gap. The CDR3 DNA is TGTGCCTGGACCTCCGGGGTCAACACTGAAGCTTTCTTT. This translates into CAWTSGVNTEAFF.

V and J are TRBV5-1 and TRBJ2-3, with TRBD1 matching over 8 bases. Germline CDR1 and CDR2: SGHRS and YFSETQ. The V gene end was trimmed by 1 base and the J gene end by 2 bases; junction bases not matched to a gene: 3. The CDR3 spans 15 residues. The chain's CDR3 is CASSLPTGATDTQYF. The CDR3 DNA is TGCGCCAGCAGCTTGCCGACAGGGGCCACAGATACGCAGTATTTT.

For the CDR3, the DNA is TGCAGCGTTGATATAGGGGGCGGGAGGGGCTACACCTTC. Amino acids: CSVDIGGGRGYTF. This chain connects TRBV29-1 to TRBJ1-2, with 7 bases that match TRBD1. The V segment lost 3 bases and the J segment 8 bases; nucleotides outside the gene matches: 9. The germline CDR1 and CDR2 sequences are SQVTM and ANQGSEA. The CDR3 length is 13 residues.

The V call is TRBV5-1, the J call TRBJ1-3; 7 bases line up with TRBD1. The CDR3 contains 14 residues. The ends lost 4 bases at V and 11 bases at J; junction bases unmatched: 12. CDR1 and CDR2 from the germline V gene are SGHRS and YFSETQ. The CDR3 DNA reads TGCGCCAGCAGCACCGGACAGGCCTCGAGTCCCATATATTTT. Amino acid sequence: CASSTGQASSPIYF.

This sequence joins TRBV10-3 and TRBJ2-7; a possible D gene is TRBD2 (5 bases). Trimming cost V 3 bases and J 0 bases, with 12 bases left between them. The CDR3 has 15 amino acids. Germline assignment: CDR1 ENHRY and CDR2 SYGVKD. The CDR3 region is CAISDPSSTSYEQYF. The DNA of the CDR3 is TGTGCCATCAGTGACCCTTCTAGCACCTCCTACGAGCAGTACTTC.

V and J are TRBV30 and TRBJ2-1, with a possible D match to TRBD1 (7 bases). The V end was cut by 3 bases, the J end by 6 bases, with 9 bases between. The CDR3 is 12 amino acids. Looked up from germline, CDR1 is GTSNPN and CDR2 is SVGIG (reference sequence). The CDR3 nucleotides are TGTGCCTGGAGCAGGGGGGTCAATGAGCAGTTCTTC. Protein: CAWSRGVNEQFF.

The rearrangement joins TRBV3-1 (or the pseudogene TRBV3-2) to TRBJ2-3; 7 positions agree with TRBD2. Trimming took 8 bases from V and 5 from J; bases not matched to a gene: 10. Looked up from germline, CDR1 is LGHDT and CDR2 is YNNKEL (reference sequence). This CDR3 has 14 residues. For the CDR3, the DNA is TGTGCCAGCGAGAGGTCGGGAGGCGGAGATACGCAGTATTTT. Translated: CASERSGGGDTQYF.

The chain has TRBV19 and TRBJ2-5; TRBD2 is a possible D gene (5 bases). Trimming pared 5 bases from V and 2 bases from J, leaving 15 bases between. The CDR3 extends over 15 amino acids. In germline, CDR1 is LNHDA, CDR2 SQIVND (reference sequence). The CDR3 DNA is TGTGCCAGTAGTGCCCCGGGGAGTGGACAAGAGACCCAGTACTTC. Translated: CASSAPGSGQETQYF. Filled out from reference TRBV19 and TRBJ2-5, the complete variable domain reads DGGITQSPKYLFRKEGQNVTLSCEQNLNHDAMYWYRQDPGQGLRLIYYSQIVNDFQKGDIAEGYSVSREKKESFPLTVTSAQKNPTAFYLCASSAPGSGQETQYFGPGTRLLVL.

The V gene is TRBV24-1, the J gene TRBJ2-5; possibly TRBD1 for D (6 bases). V dropped 5 bases and J dropped 5 bases, with 17 bases sitting between them. Germline-derived CDR1 and CDR2 are KGHDR and SFDVKD. The CDR3 has 15 residues. CDR3: CATSALGGFWETQYF. The CDR3 nucleotides read TGTGCCACCAGTGCCTTAGGGGGTTTTTGGGAGACCCAGTACTTC.

The chain joins TRBV10-3 to TRBJ2-7; 8 bases fit TRBD1. Germline lookup yields CDR1 ENHRY and CDR2 SYGVKD. J was trimmed by 1 base and V by 6 bases; bases with no gene match: 5. The CDR3 totals 14 residues. The CDR3 sequence: CAISGQGTSYEQYF. The CDR3 DNA is TGTGCCATCAGCGGACAGGGTACATCCTACGAGCAGTACTTC.

The CDR3 coding sequence is TGCGCCAGCAGCTACCTAGGAGGGGGCACAGATACGCAGTATTTT. This codes for CASSYLGGGTDTQYF. This chain uses TRBV5-1 with TRBJ2-3; a possible D gene is TRBD2 (6 bases). With 3 bases removed from V and 1 base from J, the gap between germline ends came to 12 bases. The CDR3 runs to 15 residues. Germline CDR1 is SGHRS and CDR2 is YFSETQ.

This chain joins TRBV9 and TRBJ2-7, with D possibly being TRBD1 (6 bases). Germline V gene lookup returns CDR1 SGDLS and CDR2 YYNGEE. Between the trimmed V and J ends, which lost 3 bases and 2 bases, there was a span of 12 bases. This CDR3 has 14 residues. Written as DNA, the CDR3 is TGTGCCAGCAGCGACTACAGGGTTCCCTACGAGCAGTACTTC. Translated: CASSDYRVPYEQYF.

The V and J genes are TRBV2 and TRBJ2-1, with TRBD1 matching over 9 bases. The trim removed 2 bases at V and 5 bases at J, leaving 7 bases unmatched. Germline CDR1 and CDR2: SNHLY and FYNNEI. The CDR3 is 16 residues long. Written as DNA, the CDR3 is TGTGCCAGCAGTGAAAGAGGGACAGGGACCAACAATGAGCAGTTCTTC. It yields the protein CASSERGTGTNNEQFF.

This rearrangement joins TRBV5-1 to TRBJ2-7; possible D gene TRBD2, 5 bases. Germline V gene data show CDR1 as SGHRS and CDR2 as YFSETQ. V was cut by 3 bases and J by 5 bases, with 12 bases left in between. The CDR3 is made up of 13 amino acids. The CDR3 DNA sequence: TGCGCCAGCAGCTGGACTCCGACACACGAGCAGTACTTC. Amino acids: CASSWTPTHEQYF.

The chain recombines TRBV27 with TRBJ2-1; 9 nucleotides line up with TRBD1. The CDR3 spans 14 residues. CDR1 MNHEY and CDR2 SMNVEV come from the germline V gene (reference sequence). Trimming took 3 bases from V and 6 from J; bases not matched to a gene: 3. Here the CDR3 DNA reads TGTGCCAGCAGTTTTGGACAGGGGCCCAATGAGCAGTTCTTC. It encodes CASSFGQGPNEQFF.

The chain employs TRBV14 and TRBJ2-1; a weak D match, TRBD1 (5 bases). Germline assignment: CDR1 SGHDN and CDR2 FVKESK. The CDR3 covers 15 residues. V lost 1 base to trimming and J lost 2 bases, with 9 bases between them. CDR3 DNA: TGTGCCAGCAGCCAAGCAGGGTACCCCTACAATGAGCAGTTCTTC. It translates to CASSQAGYPYNEQFF.

The chain uses TRBV7-3 and TRBJ1-1, with D hard to call. The CDR3 totals 14 residues. Trimming took off 4 bases at V and 3 bases at J, with 12 bases between the two ends. Germline V gene data show CDR1 as SGHTA and CDR2 as FQGTGA. CDR3: CASSSYPGDTEAFF. The CDR3 DNA sequence: TGTGCCAGCAGCTCCTACCCCGGGGACACTGAAGCTTTCTTT.

This clone is a singleton in its sample. This chain uses TRBV7-2 with TRBJ2-1; D gene uncertain. The germline V and J ends were trimmed by 3 bases and 9 bases, with 9 bases remaining between them. The CDR3 totals 12 residues. The germline CDR1 and CDR2 sequences are SGHTA and FQGNSA. CDR3 bases: TGTGCCAGCAGCTTGCTAGGCGGTGAGCAGTTCTTC. Translated: CASSLLGGEQFF. Full variable domain (outside the CDR3, taken from reference TRBV7-2 and TRBJ2-1): GAGVSQSPSNKVTEKGKDVELRCDPISGHTALYWYRQSLGQGLEFLIYFQGNSAPDKSGLPSDRFSAERTGGSVSTLTIQRTQQEDSAVYLCASSLLGGEQFFGPGTRLTVL.